This T cell receptor (beta chain) comes out of a study of technical replicates of blood from a handful of donors. Repertoires were generated with immunoSEQ multiplex PCR, while TCRdb's copy carries only in-frame clones and drops some. The sample shows 50,000 to 65,000 clones, about 91% of them seen only once. Input material: PBMCs. The receptor was isolated from a human donor in good health. Some clones in this sample may be carry-over from other donors' samples.

CDR3 nucleotides: TGTGCCAGCAGGGCCGAAGGGGGAATGGAGCAGCCCCAGCATTTT. This gives the protein CASRAEGGMEQPQHF. The chain combines TRBV6-1 with TRBJ1-5; a possible D gene is TRBD1 (6 bases). V was clipped by 6 bases and J by 7 bases, with 19 bases between them. There are 15 residues in the CDR3. From germline, CDR1 is MNHNS and CDR2 SASEGT.